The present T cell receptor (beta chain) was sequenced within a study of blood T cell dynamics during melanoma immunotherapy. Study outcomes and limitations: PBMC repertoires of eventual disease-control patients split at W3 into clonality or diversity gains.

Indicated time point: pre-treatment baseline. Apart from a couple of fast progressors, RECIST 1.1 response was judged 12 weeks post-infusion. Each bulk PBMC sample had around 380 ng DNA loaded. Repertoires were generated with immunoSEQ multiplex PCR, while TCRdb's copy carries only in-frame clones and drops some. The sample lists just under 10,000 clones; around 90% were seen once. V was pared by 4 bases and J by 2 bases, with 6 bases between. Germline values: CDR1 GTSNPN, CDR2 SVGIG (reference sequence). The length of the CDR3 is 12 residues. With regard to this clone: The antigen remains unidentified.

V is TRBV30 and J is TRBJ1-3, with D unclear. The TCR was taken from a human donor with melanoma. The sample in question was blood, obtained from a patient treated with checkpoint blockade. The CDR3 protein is CAWKKTGNTIYF. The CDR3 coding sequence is TGTGCCTGGAAGAAGACTGGAAACACCATATATTTT.